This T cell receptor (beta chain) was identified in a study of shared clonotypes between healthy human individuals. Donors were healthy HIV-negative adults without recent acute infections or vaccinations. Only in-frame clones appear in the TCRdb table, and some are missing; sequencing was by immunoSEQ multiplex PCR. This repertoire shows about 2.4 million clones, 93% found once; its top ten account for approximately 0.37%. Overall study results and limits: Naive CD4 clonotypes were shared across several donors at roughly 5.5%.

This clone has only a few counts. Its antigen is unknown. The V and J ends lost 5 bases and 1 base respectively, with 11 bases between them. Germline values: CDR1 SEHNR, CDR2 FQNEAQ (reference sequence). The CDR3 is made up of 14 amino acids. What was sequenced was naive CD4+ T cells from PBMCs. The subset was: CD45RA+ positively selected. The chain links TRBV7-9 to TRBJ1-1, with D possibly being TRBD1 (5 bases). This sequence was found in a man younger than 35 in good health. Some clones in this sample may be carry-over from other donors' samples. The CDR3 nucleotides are TGTGCCAGCAGCCTCCAGGGAGAGAACACTGAAGCTTTCTTT. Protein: CASSLQGENTEAFF.